A selection of T cell receptor beta chains follows, all from one sample in a study of a mutant IDH1 vaccine in newly diagnosed glioma. Using immunoSEQ multiplex PCR, the repertoire was profiled, and TCRdb retains in-frame clones only, with some absent. The sample lists roughly 86,000 clones; approximately 78% were seen once. The antigens these receptors bind are not known. The material was PBMCs, obtained from a glioma patient whose treatment included an IDH1 peptide vaccine. The receptor source for this set is a man between 35 and 55 years old with glioma. Each CDR3 is given with its conserved first and last residue. For some rows the clone size is stated as once, few or many, or as a class when expanded; others skip it.

CDR3 | size | J | V
CASSFSNWNEQFF | NA | TRBJ2-1 | TRBV5-6
CASSNHRGGANQPQHF | few | TRBJ1-5 | TRBV19
CASSVARVGPYNEQFF | NA | TRBJ2-1 | TRBV9
CASSPPGGQISYNEQFF | NA | TRBJ2-1 | TRBV18
CASSEPRLGLDNAQYF | NA | TRBJ2-7 | TRBV28
CASSQEWSGGNQPQHF | few | TRBJ1-5 | TRBV4-2
CASSLFPGLAGERDTQYF | NA | TRBJ2-3 | TRBV7-3
CASSAAGSEQFF | NA | TRBJ2-1 | TRBV9
CASSRGQTKQYF | NA | TRBJ2-7 | TRBV6-5
CSVKPQGGETQYF | NA | TRBJ2-5 | TRBV29-1
CASSLVGGVHEQYF | NA | TRBJ2-7 | TRBV7-2
CASSLNPSGKGETQYF | NA | TRBJ2-5 | TRBV7-2
CASSVSGGEAGNTIYF | NA | TRBJ1-3 | TRBV7-6
CATSREGLPIYEQYF | NA | NA | TRBV15